This TCR beta chain was found in a study of blood T cell repertoires in COVID-19 (dated by TCRdb to 2018 to 2021). Looking at the study overall: Collaborator samples came from the United States, Italy and Spain and covered acute and convalescent phases of COVID-19. The prospective study material was composed of cDNA or gDNA derived from T cells, B-cell-depleted T cells, or PBMCs. The dataset comprised deeply sampled blood TCRbeta repertoires from subjects exposed to, actively infected with, or recovered from COVID-19. A freely available public database, intended as a resource for researchers studying the immune response to SARS-CoV-2, is where the repertoires were released. The samples were drawn from the first 160 participants of the ongoing ImmuneRACE study and from over a thousand subjects provided by 6 global collaborators. Sample metadata almost always included a de-identified subject ID, COVID-19 status, age in years and sex. Where HLA class I and class II types were available, the types were taken from metadata supplied by the sample provider, not from assay-based typing. The paper's findings and limits, for the study overall: The quantity of clinical and demographic metadata differed by source and by participant and was supplied without curation.

As for this clone: What this receptor recognizes is not known. No base-level quality is on record; no much larger clone is a single base apart.

TCRbeta CDR3 regions were amplified from genomic DNA using the immunoSEQ Assay, a bias-controlled multiplex PCR. Processing in the source paper ran as follows. The number of nucleated cells in each sample was estimated by amplification of reference gene primers within the assay. To quantify the absolute abundance of each unique TCRbeta CDR3 rearrangement, sequence reads were collapsed and filtered. Productive Simpson clonality was computed per sample as the square root of Simpson's diversity index over productive rearrangements. As stored in TCRdb, this immuneACCESS dataset retains in-frame rearrangements with V and J assigned. A fraction of the clones does not appear; measured against another copy, unresolved V genes explain less than half of the discrepancy, and the remainder lacks a known reason. The V and J calls and the clone size are those of that table, but D and trimming were determined from the DNA. The sample includes about 120,000 clones, with about 89% observed a single time. The ten largest clones take up about a fifth of the sample.

Whole blood was collected in K2EDTA tubes by collaborating institutions according to the institutions' own protocols. For TCRbeta analysis, collaborator samples were shipped as frozen whole blood, as isolated PBMCs, or as DNA extracted from either sample type. The sequencing sample was made of peripheral blood. The receptor was isolated from a human donor with acute or convalescent COVID-19. The donor label of this sample is uncertain.

The base sequence is TGTGCCACCAGAACCGGGAGCGTCTACGAGCAGTACTTC. The resulting protein is CATRTGSVYEQYF. The sequence joins TRBV28 to TRBJ2-7; a weak D assignment points to TRBD2 (6 bases agree). The germline ends are 16 bases apart after V is trimmed by 10 bases and J by 3 bases. The cysteine opens and the phenylalanine closes a CDR3 of 13 amino acids. Only the CDR3 region is kept as DNA, spanning 39 bases read in frame from base 1. According to the germline V gene, CDR1 reads MDHEN and CDR2 reads SYDVKM.